These 19 T cell receptor beta chains originate from one sample sequenced in a study of blood T cell repertoires in COVID-19. Profiling relied on immunoSEQ multiplex PCR, and the TCRdb table lists in-frame clones only, not all of them. The sample includes around 200,000 clones, 75% to 90% of them seen just once. The source material was peripheral blood. The receptors derive from a man aged 35 to 55 with acute or convalescent COVID-19.

The rearrangement uses TRBV15 and TRBJ1-5, with 10 nucleotides matching TRBD1. Per germline, CDR1 LNHNV and CDR2 YYDKDF (reference sequence). The trim removed 3 bases at V and 9 bases at J, leaving 11 bases unmatched. CDR3 size: 16 residues. The CDR3 region has the DNA TGTGCCACCAGCAGGGGAGGGACAGGGGACGCGAGGCCCCAGCATTTT. Protein: CATSRGGTGDARPQHF.

The chain joins TRBV27 to TRBJ2-7; 10 bases are shared with TRBD2. Germline-derived CDR1 and CDR2 are MNHEY and SMNVEV (reference sequence). Trimming took 6 bases from V and 4 from J; bases not matched to a gene: 6. The CDR3 runs 14 residues. DNA of the CDR3: TGTGCCAGCAGGGGACTAGCGAAGGCGTACGAGCAGTACTTC. This sequence encodes CASRGLAKAYEQYF.

V is TRBV6-1 and J is TRBJ2-2; no clear D gene. Germline V gene data show CDR1 as MNHNS and CDR2 as SASEGT. The CDR3 is made up of 12 amino acids. V was clipped by 2 bases and J by 5 bases, with 3 bases between them. As DNA, the CDR3 is TGTGCCAGCAGTGAATCTACCGGGGAGCTGTTTTTT. It is translated as CASSESTGELFF.

The V call is TRBV10-3, the J call TRBJ1-3; 7 nucleotides align to TRBD1. The germline gives CDR1 ENHRY, CDR2 SYGVKD. The V and J ends lost 6 bases and 4 bases, in that order; junction bases with no gene match: 9. This CDR3 spans 15 amino acids. The CDR3 loop is CAISADRSVGNTIYF. For the CDR3, the DNA is TGTGCCATCAGCGCGGACAGGTCGGTGGGAAACACCATATATTTT.

This clone was found once. Additional DNA sequences in this sample encode the identical CDR3. The rearrangement links TRBV19 to TRBJ1-5; D may be TRBD1 (5 bases). From germline, CDR1 is LNHDA and CDR2 SQIVND (reference sequence). V shed 0 bases and J shed 9 bases, with 9 bases lying between them. CDR3 size: 13 residues. The CDR3 DNA is TGTGCCAGTAGTATAGAAGGGAGGGGGCCCCAGCATTTT. This translates into CASSIEGRGPQHF.

Details on this clone: This sample also contains other DNA sequences that code for the same CDR3. The genes are TRBV9 and TRBJ2-2, with 7 bases lining up with TRBD1. V shed 0 bases and J 3 bases; nucleotides not matched to a gene: 2. The CDR3 is 15 amino acids. Germline CDR1 reads SGDLS; CDR2 reads YYNGEE. CDR3 protein: CASSVGDSYTGELFF. The CDR3 DNA reads as TGTGCCAGCAGCGTAGGGGACAGCTACACCGGGGAGCTGTTTTTT.

V gene TRBV3-1 (or the pseudogene TRBV3-2) combines with J gene TRBJ2-6, with 11 bases that match TRBD2. The CDR3 runs 19 residues. Looked up from germline, CDR1 is LGHDT and CDR2 is YNNKEL (reference sequence). V lost 3 bases, J lost 0 bases, and 7 bases stayed unmatched. CDR3 in DNA: TGTGCCAGCAGCCACCGAGGACTAGCGGGTAACTCTGGGGCCAACGTCCTGACTTTC. It specifies CASSHRGLAGNSGANVLTF.

About this clone: This sample includes further DNA sequences coding for the same CDR3. The CDR3 region has the DNA TGCGCCAGCAGCTTGGGACTAGCGGGAGAGACGGATACGCAGTATTTT. Its translation is CASSLGLAGETDTQYF. J is TRBJ2-3 and V is TRBV5-1, with 12 bases aligning to TRBD2. CDR3 length: 16 residues. The V gene's germline CDR1 is SGHRS and CDR2 YFSETQ. The ends lost 0 bases at V and 6 bases at J; junction bases unmatched: 5.

This chain joins TRBV5-4 and TRBJ2-7, with D perhaps TRBD1 (5 bases). The germline V gene encodes CDR1 SGHNT and CDR2 YYREEE (reference sequence). The V and J ends lost 0 bases and 7 bases respectively, with 11 bases between them. The CDR3 runs 13 residues. The CDR3 here is CASSLGRTPEQYF. The DNA for the CDR3 is TGTGCCAGCAGCTTGGGAAGGACACCGGAGCAGTACTTC.

The CDR3 region is CASSSQASGSFTDTQYF. The CDR3 DNA sequence: TGCGCCAGCAGCTCACAGGCTAGCGGGTCCTTCACAGATACGCAGTATTTT. The chain uses TRBV5-1 and TRBJ2-3; TRBD2 matches at 8 bases. The CDR3 loop spans 17 amino acids. Per the germline V gene, CDR1 is SGHRS and CDR2 is YFSETQ. Trimming took 3 bases from V and 2 from J; bases not matched to a gene: 11.

The CDR3 coding sequence is TGCAGCGTTGAAGATCCCGTTCACGAGCAGTACTTC. This codes for CSVEDPVHEQYF. This chain joins TRBV29-1 and TRBJ2-7; D remains ambiguous. Trimming shortened V by 0 bases and J by 5 bases, and 8 bases separated the two germline ends. The germline gives CDR1 SQVTM, CDR2 ANQGSEA. The CDR3 spans 12 residues.

As DNA, the CDR3 is TGCGCCAGCAGTGAGGGCCAGGGACAAGATACGCAGTATTTT. Its translation: CASSEGQGQDTQYF. This chain links TRBV10-1 with TRBJ2-3, with D possibly matching TRBD1 (6 bases). This CDR3 has 14 amino acids. Germline V lookup: CDR1 WNHNN, CDR2 SYGVQD (reference sequence). The ends were cut back, 2 bases at V and 5 bases at J, with 11 bases in the middle.

The gene calls are TRBV6-5 and TRBJ1-2; 7 positions agree with TRBD1. Trimming removed 9 bases from V and 8 bases from J; junction bases left unmatched: 9. The CDR3 contains 12 residues. Germline V gives CDR1 MNHEY, CDR2 SVGAGI. The CDR3 coding sequence is TGTGCCAGGTTGGACAGGACCACGGGCTACACCTTC. Translation: CARLDRTTGYTF.

Remarks on this clone: One end of the junction is discordant with germline, which a read error may explain. The chain has TRBV7-7 and TRBJ2-3; 13 bases map to TRBD2. CDR3 size: 17 residues. The germline gives CDR1 SSHAT, CDR2 FNYEAQ (reference sequence). DNA of the CDR3: TGTGCTAGCAGCCCTGGGACTAGCGGGACTGTCACAGATACGCAGTATTTT. Encoded protein: CASSPGTSGTVTDTQYF.

The J gene is TRBJ1-5, the V gene TRBV2; D remains ambiguous. Per germline, CDR1 SNHLY and CDR2 FYNNEI. V was shortened by 6 bases and J by 5 bases, with 20 bases between the two germline ends. The CDR3 length is 16 residues. CDR3: CASSGEEDGIDQPQHF. The CDR3 DNA is TGTGCCAGCAGCGGCGAGGAGGACGGTATAGATCAGCCCCAGCATTTT.

This clone has only a few counts. V gene TRBV7-9 combines with J gene TRBJ1-6; D gene unclear. Trimming pared 3 bases from V and 9 bases from J, leaving 15 bases between. The CDR3 has 15 amino acids. Germline V lookup: CDR1 SEHNR, CDR2 FQNEAQ (reference sequence). CDR3 DNA: TGTGCCAGCAGCTTGGAAGACACCTCGAGTTCACCCCTCCACTTT. It encodes CASSLEDTSSSPLHF.

J is TRBJ1-2 and V is TRBV15, with D possibly TRBD1 on 5 matching bases. The CDR3 totals 16 residues. CDR1 is LNHNV, CDR2 YYDKDF, per germline (reference sequence). V was shortened by 0 bases and J by 8 bases, with 19 bases between the two germline ends. The CDR3 nucleotides are TGTGCCACCAGCAGAGATCTACCCGACAGTGGGCAAGGCTACACCTTC. This codes for CATSRDLPDSGQGYTF. The full variable domain, in which reference TRBV15 and TRBJ1-2 provide the parts outside the CDR3, is DAMVIQNPRYQVTQFGKPVTLSCSQTLNHNVMYWYQQKSSQAPKLLFHYYDKDFNNEADTPDNFQSRRPNTSFCFLDIRSPGLGDTAMYLCATSRDLPDSGQGYTFGSGTRLTVV.

The chain carries TRBV18 and TRBJ2-7; D might be TRBD1 (5 bases). The CDR3 is made up of 14 amino acids. Trimming took off 5 bases at V and 6 bases at J, with 17 bases between the two ends. The germline V gene has CDR1 KGHSH and CDR2 LQKENI. Written as DNA, the CDR3 is TGTGCCAGCTCATTAAACAGGAGCCCCGGCGAGCAGTACTTC. It yields the protein CASSLNRSPGEQYF.

The chain links TRBV5-4 to TRBJ1-2, with 10 bases matching TRBD1. The V and J ends lost 4 bases and 2 bases, in that order; junction bases with no gene match: 8. From germline, CDR1 is SGHNT and CDR2 YYREEE (reference sequence). The CDR3 is made up of 16 amino acids. The CDR3 reads CASSTGTGAGNYGYTF. CDR3 DNA sequence: TGTGCCAGCAGCACAGGGACAGGGGCTGGGAACTATGGCTACACCTTC.